This T cell receptor (beta chain) originates from a study of regulatory T cells in long-lasting Graves disease. The germline V gene encodes CDR1 DFQATT and CDR2 SNEGSKA (reference sequence). V gave up 5 bases and J gave up 3 bases; unmatched junction bases: 1. The CDR3 loop spans 12 amino acids. With respect to this clonotype: Its antigen is as yet unknown.

Study-level points and caveats: Favored usage of TRBV28, TRBJ1-2 and TRBJ2-5 was recorded in persistent disease.

Described time point: newly diagnosed GD, antithyroid drugs for less than 3 months. RNA extracted from PBMCs served as the sequencing template. iRepertoire HTBI primers and Arm-PCR of CDR3 regions built TCR beta libraries. MiXCR was run by TCRdb on the multiplex PCR reads, yielding one entry per CDR3 protein. Among about 220,000 distinct CDR3 sequences listed, roughly 18% were seen once. These records were also assigned to another study, of T cells in Graves' hyperthyroidism and ophthalmopathy.

The TCR was taken from a woman in her twenties or thirties with Graves disease. The genes are TRBV20-1 and TRBJ2-5; the match to TRBD2 covers 9 bases. Material: peripheral blood mononuclear cells (PBMCs), obtained at new diagnosis, from a patient treated with antithyroid drugs. DNA of the CDR3: TGCAGTGCTGCTAGCGGGGAAGAGACCCAGTACTTC. As protein: CSAASGEETQYF.